Below, one TCR beta chain is given with its context. This entry is derived from a study of T cell changes during pregnancy in multiple sclerosis. The CDR3 extends over 15 amino acids. The ends lost 6 bases at V and 8 bases at J; junction bases unmatched: 16. The germline V gene encodes CDR1 SGHAT and CDR2 FQNNGV. The table came from immunoSEQ multiplex PCR; TCRdb's copy has only in-frame clones and leaves some out. This sample has tens of thousands of clones; approximately 91% occur once, and the top ten carry less than 4.5%. This sequence was found in a female donor in good health, enrolled as a control in a pregnancy study. The chain couples TRBV11-2 to TRBJ2-7; 7 nucleotides match TRBD1. Source: peripheral blood, taken in the second trimester of pregnancy. CDR3 in DNA: TGTGCCAGCAGATCCGACAGGGATAATTGGTGGAAGCAGTACTTC. This gives the protein CASRSDRDNWWKQYF.